These 3 T cell receptor beta chains were sequenced from one sample in a study of blood T cell repertoires in COVID-19. Data came from immunoSEQ multiplex PCR; TCRdb stores just in-frame clones and leaves some out. In the table there are roughly 120,000 clones, roughly 80% of which are singletons. The sequencing sample was made of peripheral blood. The origin of the receptors is a human donor in a cohort sampled during active or convalescent COVID-19.

In this sample, this clone turned up a few times. The rearrangement uses TRBV30 and TRBJ2-6; a possible D gene is TRBD1 (5 bases). CDR1 is GTSNPN, CDR2 SVGIG, per germline (reference sequence). There are 14 residues in the CDR3. The CDR3 protein is CVLMSRAGANVLTF. CDR3 DNA: TGTGTATTGATGAGCAGGGCCGGGGCCAACGTCCTGACTTTC. The full variable domain, rest sourced from reference TRBV30 and TRBJ2-6, is SQTIHQWPATLVQPVGSPLSLECTVEGTSNPNLYWYRQAAGRGLQLLFYSVGIGQISSEVPQNLSASRPQDRQFILSSKKLLLSDSGFYLCVLMSRAGANVLTFGAGSRLTVL.

This chain's CDR3 is CASSYSGGAGANVLTF. The CDR3 DNA follows: TGTGCCAGCAGTTACTCGGGGGGGGCCGGGGCCAACGTCCTGACTTTC. The chain is built from TRBV6-2 or TRBV6-3 and TRBJ2-6; weak D call: TRBD2 (7 bases). Per germline, CDR1 MNHEY and CDR2 SVGEGT. Trimming stripped 0 bases from V and 4 bases from J, with 10 bases between. The CDR3 runs 16 residues.

V is TRBV28 and J is TRBJ1-1, with TRBD1 identical over 7 bases. The CDR3 runs to 14 residues. V lost 5 bases and J lost 9; bases outside the gene matches: 12. CDR1 MDHEN and CDR2 SYDVKM come from the germline V gene. The CDR3: CASSALGTAPKAFF. CDR3 DNA: TGTGCCAGCAGTGCTCTTGGGACAGCACCTAAAGCTTTCTTT.